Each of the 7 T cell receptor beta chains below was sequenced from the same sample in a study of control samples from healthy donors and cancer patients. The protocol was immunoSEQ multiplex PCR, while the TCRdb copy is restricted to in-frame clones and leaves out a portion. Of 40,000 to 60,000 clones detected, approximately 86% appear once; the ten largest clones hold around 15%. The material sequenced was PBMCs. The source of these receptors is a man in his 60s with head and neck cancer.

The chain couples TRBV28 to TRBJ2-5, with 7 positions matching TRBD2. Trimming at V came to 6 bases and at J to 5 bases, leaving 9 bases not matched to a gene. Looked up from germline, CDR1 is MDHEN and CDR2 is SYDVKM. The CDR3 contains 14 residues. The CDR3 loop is CASRMGGAGETQYF. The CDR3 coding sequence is TGTGCCAGCAGGATGGGAGGGGCGGGGGAGACCCAGTACTTC.

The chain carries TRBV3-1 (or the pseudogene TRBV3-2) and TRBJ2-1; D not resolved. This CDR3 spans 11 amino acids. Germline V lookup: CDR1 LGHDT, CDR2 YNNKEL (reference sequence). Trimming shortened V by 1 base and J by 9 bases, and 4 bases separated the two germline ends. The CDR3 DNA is TGTGCCAGCAGCCAAGGGCCTGAGCAGTTCTTC. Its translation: CASSQGPEQFF.

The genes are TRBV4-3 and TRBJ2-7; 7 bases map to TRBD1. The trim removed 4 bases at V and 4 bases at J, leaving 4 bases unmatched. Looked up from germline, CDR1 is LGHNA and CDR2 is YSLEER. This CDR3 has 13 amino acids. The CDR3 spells CASSLDRAYEQYF. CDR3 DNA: TGCGCCAGCAGCCTAGACAGGGCATACGAGCAGTACTTC.

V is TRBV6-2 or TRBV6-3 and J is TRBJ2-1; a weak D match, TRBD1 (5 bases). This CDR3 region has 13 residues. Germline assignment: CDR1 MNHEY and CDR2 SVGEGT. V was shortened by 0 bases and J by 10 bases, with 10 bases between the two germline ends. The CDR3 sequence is CASSYSRGREQFF. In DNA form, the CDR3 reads TGTGCCAGCAGTTACTCAAGGGGCCGGGAGCAGTTCTTC.

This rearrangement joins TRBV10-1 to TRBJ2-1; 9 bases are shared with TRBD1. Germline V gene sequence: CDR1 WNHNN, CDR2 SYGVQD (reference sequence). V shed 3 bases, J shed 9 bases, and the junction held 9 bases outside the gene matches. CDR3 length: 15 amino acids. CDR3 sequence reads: CASSDLGQGTTEQFF. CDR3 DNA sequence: TGCGCCAGCAGTGACCTAGGACAGGGGACGACTGAGCAGTTCTTC.

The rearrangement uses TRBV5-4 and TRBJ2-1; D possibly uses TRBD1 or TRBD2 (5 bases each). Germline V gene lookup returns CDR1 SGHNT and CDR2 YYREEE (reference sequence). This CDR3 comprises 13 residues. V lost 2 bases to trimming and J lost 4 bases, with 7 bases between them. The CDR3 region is CASSFREYNEQFF. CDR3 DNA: TGTGCCAGCAGCTTCAGGGAGTACAATGAGCAGTTCTTC. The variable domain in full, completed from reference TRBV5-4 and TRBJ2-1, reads ETGVTQSPTHLIKTRGQQVTLRCSSQSGHNTVSWYQQALGQGPQFIFQYYREEENGRGNFPPRFSGLQFPNYSSELNVNALELDDSALYLCASSFREYNEQFFGPGTRLTVL.

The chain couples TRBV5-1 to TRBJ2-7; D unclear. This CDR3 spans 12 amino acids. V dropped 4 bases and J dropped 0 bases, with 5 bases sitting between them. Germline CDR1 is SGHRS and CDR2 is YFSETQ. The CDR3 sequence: CASSVDSYEQYF. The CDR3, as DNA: TGCGCCAGCAGCGTAGACTCCTACGAGCAGTACTTC.